The rows below give T cell receptor beta chains drawn from one sample of a study of blood T cells in healthy people across ages. In TCRdb, the 5' RACE reads were re-called with MiXCR into one record per CDR3 protein. The table has under 1 million distinct CDR3 sequences, 40% to 50% seen once. The sample was blood. The origin of the receptors is a man in his 60s in good health. Both conserved end residues are part of each CDR3. Fields, in order: V gene, D gene, J gene, clone size, CDR3 DNA, CDR3 protein. The D gene is left open where the match is weak. A clone size is listed for some rows: how often the clone was seen (once, few, many), or a class if it is expanded.

TRBV18,TRBD1,TRBJ1-2,NA,TGTGCCAGCTCAACCGGGACAGGGCGGCATGGCTACACCTTC,CASSTGTGRHGYTF
TRBV6-2/TRBV6-3,NA,TRBJ1-1,NA,TGTGCCAGCAGTTACCCACAGCTCAAGCCCCTGAACACTGAAGCTTTCTTT,CASSYPQLKPLNTEAFF
TRBV18,NA,TRBJ1-1,NA,TGTGCCAGCTCACCTTTCCAGTCTGAAGCTTTCTTT,CASSPFQSEAFF
TRBV7-2,NA,TRBJ2-5,NA,TGTGCCAGCAGCTTAGGCGTTTCCGACCCACGGAAAACCCAGTACTTC,CASSLGVSDPRKTQYF
TRBV12-3/TRBV12-4,TRBD2,TRBJ2-3,NA,TGTGCCAGCAGGGGACTAGAGGAGATCACGCAGTATTTT,CASRGLEEITQYF
TRBV29-1,TRBD1,TRBJ2-7,few,TGCAGCGGGACAGGGGACTCCTACGAGCAGTACTTC,CSGTGDSYEQYF
TRBV5-1,NA,TRBJ2-7,NA,TGCGCCAGCCGCAAGATATCGGACGAGCAGTACTTC,CASRKISDEQYF
TRBV2,NA,TRBJ1-5,few,TGTGCCAGCAGCCAGGGTCAGCCCCAGCATTTT,CASSQGQPQHF
TRBV28,NA,TRBJ1-2,NA,TGTGCCAGCCTGGGGTCAGACTATGGCTACACCTTC,CASLGSDYGYTF
TRBV4-1,NA,TRBJ2-1,few,TGCGCCAGCAGCCAAGGGCCCACCTACAATGAGCAGTTCTTC,CASSQGPTYNEQFF
TRBV6-1,TRBD1,TRBJ2-7,NA,TGTGCCAGCGGATGGAAACAGGGGTCTCAGTACTTC,CASGWKQGSQYF
TRBV7-8,TRBD1,TRBJ2-2,NA,TGTGCCAGCAGCTCTAGGGCGGGACAGGGAGGCACCGGGGAGCTGTTTTTT,CASSSRAGQGGTGELFF
TRBV29-1,NA,TRBJ1-2,NA,TGCAGCGTTGTAATGGAGATAGACTATGGCCACACCTTC,CSVVMEIDYGHTF
TRBV7-8,NA,TRBJ2-7,NA,TGTGCCAGCAGCTTAGCCATCTCCCAATTCTACGAGCAGTACTTC,CASSLAISQFYEQYF
TRBV9,NA,TRBJ1-2,NA,TGTGCCAGCAGCGTAGGGGAACACCGTCCCTATGGCTACACCTTC,CASSVGEHRPYGYTF